The rows below give T cell receptor beta chains drawn from one sample of a study of shared clonotypes between healthy human individuals. Here immunoSEQ multiplex PCR was the method, and the copy in TCRdb shows in-frame clones only, minus some. The sample contains 2 million to 3 million clones, around nine tenths of which appear only once. The sample comprised naive CD4+ T cells sorted from blood. The receptors here all came from a man younger than 30 in good health. CDR3s include the opening cysteine and the closing phenylalanine or tryptophan. The order of the fields is V gene, D gene, J gene, clone size, CDR3 protein, CDR3 DNA. A D gene is named only where the DNA matches it firmly. Rows give clone size only sometimes, using once, few, many, or a class for an expanded clone.

V: TRBV30
D: .
J: TRBJ2-7
size: .
CDR3: CAWSPPGTLGYEQYF
DNA: TGTGCCTGGAGTCCCCCAGGGACTCTAGGCTACGAGCAGTACTTC

V: TRBV5-1
D: .
J: TRBJ2-3
size: .
CDR3: CASRFRVGTDTQYF
DNA: TGCGCCAGCAGATTCAGGGTGGGCACAGATACGCAGTATTTT

V: TRBV2
D: .
J: TRBJ2-3
size: .
CDR3: CASRFRGATDTQYF
DNA: TGTGCCAGCAGATTCCGGGGCGCCACAGATACGCAGTATTTT

V: TRBV5-1
D: .
J: TRBJ2-5
size: .
CDR3: CASSLEQETQYF
DNA: TGCGCCAGCAGCCTTGAACAAGAGACCCAGTACTTC

V: TRBV7-9
D: .
J: TRBJ2-5
size: .
CDR3: CASSLSTETQYF
DNA: TGTGCCAGCAGCTTATCTACAGAGACCCAGTACTTC

V: TRBV30
D: .
J: TRBJ2-3
size: .
CDR3: CAWSATGTPQYF
DNA: TGTGCCTGGAGTGCGACCGGGACTCCGCAGTATTTT

V: TRBV9
D: .
J: TRBJ1-2
size: .
CDR3: CASSVGQVWGYGYTF
DNA: TGTGCCAGCAGCGTAGGTCAGGTATGGGGCTATGGCTACACCTTC

V: TRBV7-9
D: .
J: TRBJ1-6
size: .
CDR3: CASSLSPREGVASPLHF
DNA: TGTGCCAGCAGCTTATCGCCCCGGGAGGGAGTGGCTTCACCCCTCCACTTT

V: TRBV27
D: .
J: TRBJ2-2
size: once
CDR3: CASSLFLGDPTGELFF
DNA: TGTGCCAGCAGTTTGTTCTTAGGTGATCCAACCGGGGAGCTGTTTTTT

V: TRBV2
D: .
J: TRBJ2-1
size: .
CDR3: CASSEGRSVAYNEQFF
DNA: TGTGCCAGCAGTGAGGGCCGGTCGGTCGCCTACAATGAGCAGTTCTTC

V: TRBV6-5
D: .
J: TRBJ1-1
size: once
CDR3: CASSAPSGGEAFF
DNA: TGTGCCAGCAGTGCTCCCTCTGGGGGTGAAGCTTTCTTT

V: TRBV4-1
D: .
J: TRBJ2-7
size: .
CDR3: CASSQEGGRYEQYF
DNA: TGCGCCAGCAGCCAAGAGGGGGGACGCTACGAGCAGTACTTC

V: TRBV29-1
D: TRBD1
J: TRBJ2-3
size: .
CDR3: CSGADRGLADTQYF
DNA: TGCAGCGGGGCGGACAGGGGGCTCGCAGATACGCAGTATTTT

V: TRBV6-5
D: .
J: TRBJ2-7
size: .
CDR3: CASSQAYEQYF
DNA: TGTGCCAGCAGCCAGGCCTACGAGCAGTACTTC

V: TRBV14
D: TRBD2
J: TRBJ2-5
size: .
CDR3: CASSQASGGRLQETQYF
DNA: TGTGCCAGCAGCCAAGCGAGCGGGGGGAGACTCCAAGAGACCCAGTACTTC

V: TRBV18
D: .
J: TRBJ2-7
size: .
CDR3: CASSPLGSHHEQYF
DNA: TGTGCCAGCTCACCACTTGGCAGCCATCACGAGCAGTACTTC

V: TRBV27
D: .
J: TRBJ1-6
size: .
CDR3: CASTLDRPYNSPLHF
DNA: TGTGCCAGCACCCTGGACAGACCATATAATTCACCCCTCCACTTT

V: TRBV5-1
D: .
J: TRBJ1-4
size: .
CDR3: CASSTARVIGDEKLFF
DNA: TGCGCCAGCAGCACCGCCAGGGTGATCGGGGACGAAAAACTGTTTTTT

V: TRBV4-1
D: .
J: TRBJ2-5
size: .
CDR3: CASSQPGQEETQYF
DNA: TGCGCCAGCAGCCAACCCGGTCAGGAAGAGACCCAGTACTTC

V: TRBV7-2
D: .
J: TRBJ2-5
size: .
CDR3: CASSLGVLETQYF
DNA: TGTGCCAGCAGCTTAGGGGTTTTGGAGACCCAGTACTTC

V: TRBV18
D: TRBD2
J: TRBJ2-3
size: .
CDR3: CASSGAGVPTDTQYF
DNA: TGTGCCAGCTCTGGGGCGGGGGTCCCCACAGATACGCAGTATTTT

V: TRBV5-6
D: TRBD1
J: TRBJ1-2
size: .
CDR3: CASTLSGQGAGGYTF
DNA: TGTGCCAGCACCTTGAGCGGACAGGGGGCTGGTGGCTACACCTTC

V: TRBV6-5
D: .
J: TRBJ1-2
size: .
CDR3: CASSDRGGGYTF
DNA: TGTGCCAGCAGCGATCGGGGGGGTGGCTACACCTTC

V: TRBV7-9
D: TRBD1
J: TRBJ2-7
size: .
CDR3: CASRRPGQGTYEQYF
DNA: TGTGCCAGCAGGCGTCCGGGACAGGGAACCTACGAGCAGTACTTC

V: TRBV4-3
D: .
J: TRBJ2-7
size: .
CDR3: CASSQEAAVIAHEQYF
DNA: TGCGCCAGCAGCCAAGAAGCTGCCGTAATCGCGCACGAGCAGTACTTC

V: TRBV5-1
D: .
J: TRBJ2-7
size: .
CDR3: CASSLTYEQYF
DNA: TGCGCCAGCAGCTTGACCTACGAGCAGTACTTC

V: TRBV6-1
D: .
J: TRBJ2-7
size: .
CDR3: CASSLLTKGQGGYF
DNA: TGTGCCAGCAGCCTACTAACAAAGGGGCAGGGTGGGTACTTC

V: TRBV6-6
D: .
J: TRBJ1-5
size: .
CDR3: CASRLTRGQPQHF
DNA: TGTGCCAGCAGGCTCACCCGGGGCCAGCCCCAGCATTTT

V: TRBV6-1
D: .
J: TRBJ2-2
size: .
CDR3: CASRRQVDTGELFF
DNA: TGTGCCAGCAGGCGACAGGTAGACACCGGGGAGCTGTTTTTT

V: TRBV18
D: .
J: TRBJ2-1
size: .
CDR3: CASSPRAGWAESGSYNEQFF
DNA: TGTGCCAGCTCACCTAGGGCCGGTTGGGCAGAGAGCGGCTCTTACAATGAGCAGTTCTTC

V: TRBV4-3
D: TRBD2
J: TRBJ2-3
size: .
CDR3: CASSQVLAGVGTDTQYF
DNA: TGCGCCAGCAGCCAAGTTCTAGCGGGAGTGGGCACAGATACGCAGTATTTT

V: TRBV5-1
D: .
J: TRBJ2-4
size: .
CDR3: CASSLGLSGDDIQYF
DNA: TGCGCCAGCAGCTTAGGACTCTCGGGGGATGACATTCAGTACTTC

V: TRBV11-2
D: .
J: TRBJ2-1
size: .
CDR3: CASSLWQRWYNEQFF
DNA: TGTGCCAGCAGCTTATGGCAGCGCTGGTACAATGAGCAGTTCTTC

V: TRBV6-5
D: .
J: TRBJ1-5
size: .
CDR3: CASSAGDGNQPQHF
DNA: TGTGCCAGCAGTGCCGGGGACGGTAATCAGCCCCAGCATTTT

V: TRBV2
D: .
J: TRBJ2-7
size: .
CDR3: CASSGGPYEQYF
DNA: TGTGCCAGCAGTGGGGGGCCCTACGAGCAGTACTTC

V: TRBV5-4
D: TRBD2
J: TRBJ2-7
size: once
CDR3: CASSLLLAGGSDEQYF
DNA: TGTGCCAGCAGCTTGCTCCTAGCGGGAGGGTCCGACGAGCAGTACTTC

V: TRBV5-4
D: .
J: TRBJ1-2
size: .
CDR3: CASSPSVGGSYGYTF
DNA: TGTGCCAGCAGCCCCTCTGTGGGGGGTTCATATGGCTACACCTTC

V: TRBV2
D: .
J: TRBJ2-7
size: .
CDR3: CASREGGPPYEQYF
DNA: TGTGCCAGCAGGGAGGGGGGCCCCCCTTACGAGCAGTACTTC

V: TRBV15
D: .
J: TRBJ2-5
size: .
CDR3: CATSRDDAGWETQYF
DNA: TGTGCCACCAGCAGAGATGACGCAGGGTGGGAGACCCAGTACTTC

V: TRBV6-5
D: TRBD1
J: TRBJ2-5
size: .
CDR3: CASSTRDRDTQYF
DNA: TGTGCCAGCAGCACCCGGGACAGGGATACCCAGTACTTC

V: TRBV2
D: TRBD2
J: TRBJ2-1
size: .
CDR3: CASSDREGSYNEQFF
DNA: TGTGCCAGCAGTGACCGGGAGGGCTCCTACAATGAGCAGTTCTTC

V: TRBV6-1
D: TRBD1
J: TRBJ2-5
size: .
CDR3: CASSEGLDRVKETQYF
DNA: TGTGCCAGCAGTGAAGGGCTGGACAGGGTAAAAGAGACCCAGTACTTC

V: TRBV9
D: TRBD1
J: TRBJ2-2
size: .
CDR3: CASSPGTALYAGELFF
DNA: TGTGCCAGCAGCCCCGGGACAGCACTTTACGCCGGGGAGCTGTTTTTT

V: TRBV7-2
D: TRBD2
J: TRBJ2-1
size: .
CDR3: CASSLAGTSGTYEQFF
DNA: TGTGCCAGCAGCTTAGCCGGGACTAGCGGGACCTATGAGCAGTTCTTC

V: TRBV5-4
D: .
J: TRBJ1-4
size: .
CDR3: CASSPVGTTNEKLFF
DNA: TGTGCCAGCAGCCCCGTCGGAACAACTAATGAAAAACTGTTTTTT

V: TRBV6-5
D: .
J: TRBJ1-1
size: once
CDR3: CASVLSPGSEAFF
DNA: TGTGCCAGCGTCTTAAGCCCCGGCTCTGAAGCTTTCTTT

V: TRBV6-1
D: .
J: TRBJ2-7
size: .
CDR3: CASIRGHEQYF
DNA: TGTGCCAGCATAAGGGGTCACGAGCAGTACTTC

V: TRBV2
D: TRBD2
J: TRBJ2-1
size: .
CDR3: CASTQGLAKNNEQFF
DNA: TGTGCCAGCACACAGGGACTAGCGAAAAACAATGAGCAGTTCTTC

V: TRBV6-5
D: .
J: TRBJ2-7
size: .
CDR3: CASSRQASYEQYF
DNA: TGTGCCAGCAGTCGACAGGCCTCCTACGAGCAGTACTTC

V: TRBV5-1
D: .
J: TRBJ1-5
size: .
CDR3: CASSSTGDSNQPQHF
DNA: TGCGCCAGCAGCTCCACAGGAGATAGCAATCAGCCCCAGCATTTT

V: TRBV6-5
D: .
J: TRBJ1-5
size: .
CDR3: CASTSQVGNQPQHF
DNA: TGTGCCAGCACCTCACAGGTGGGCAATCAGCCCCAGCATTTT

V: TRBV6-5
D: .
J: TRBJ2-7
size: .
CDR3: CASSSDRYSYEQYF
DNA: TGTGCCAGCAGCTCCGACAGGTACTCCTACGAGCAGTACTTC

V: TRBV18
D: .
J: TRBJ2-2
size: few
CDR3: CASSIDRNTGELFF
DNA: TGTGCCAGCTCGATTGACAGGAACACCGGGGAGCTGTTTTTT